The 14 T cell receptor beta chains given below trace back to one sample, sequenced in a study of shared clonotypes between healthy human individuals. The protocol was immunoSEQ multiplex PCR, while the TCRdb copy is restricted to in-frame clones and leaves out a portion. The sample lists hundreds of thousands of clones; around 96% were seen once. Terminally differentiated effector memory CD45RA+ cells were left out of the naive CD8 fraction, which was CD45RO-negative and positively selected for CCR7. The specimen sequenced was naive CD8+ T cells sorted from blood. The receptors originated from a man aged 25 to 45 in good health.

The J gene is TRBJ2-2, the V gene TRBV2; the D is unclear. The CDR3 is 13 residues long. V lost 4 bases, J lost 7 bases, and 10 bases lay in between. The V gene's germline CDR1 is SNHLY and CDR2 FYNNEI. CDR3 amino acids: CASSVRQNGELFF. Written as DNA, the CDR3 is TGTGCCAGCAGTGTACGGCAGAACGGGGAGCTGTTTTTT.

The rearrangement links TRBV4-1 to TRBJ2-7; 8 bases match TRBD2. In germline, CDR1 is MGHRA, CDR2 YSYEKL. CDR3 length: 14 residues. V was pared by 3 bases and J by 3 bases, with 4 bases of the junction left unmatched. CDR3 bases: TGCGCCAGCAGCCACCGGGCGGGAGGCTACGAGCAGTACTTC. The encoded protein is CASSHRAGGYEQYF.

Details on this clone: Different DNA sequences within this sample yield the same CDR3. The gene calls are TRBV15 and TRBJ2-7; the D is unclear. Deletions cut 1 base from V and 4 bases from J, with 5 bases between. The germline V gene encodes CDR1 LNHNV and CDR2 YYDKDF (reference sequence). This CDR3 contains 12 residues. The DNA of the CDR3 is TGTGCCACCAGCAGAGGTGGGTACGAGCAGTACTTC. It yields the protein CATSRGGYEQYF.

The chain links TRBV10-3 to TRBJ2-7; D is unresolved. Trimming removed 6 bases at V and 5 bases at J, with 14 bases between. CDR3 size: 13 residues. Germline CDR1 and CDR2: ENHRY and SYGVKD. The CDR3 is CAISPEDRHEQYF. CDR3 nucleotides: TGTGCCATCAGCCCAGAAGATCGTCACGAGCAGTACTTC.

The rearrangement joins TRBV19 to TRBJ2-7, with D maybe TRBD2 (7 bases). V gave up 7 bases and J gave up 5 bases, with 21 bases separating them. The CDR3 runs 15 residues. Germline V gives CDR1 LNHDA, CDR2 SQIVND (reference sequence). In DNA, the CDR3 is TGTGCCAGTACCAGGGGCGGGAGTACTTTCGACGAGCAGTACTTC. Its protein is CASTRGGSTFDEQYF. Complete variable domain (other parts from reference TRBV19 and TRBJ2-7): DGGITQSPKYLFRKEGQNVTLSCEQNLNHDAMYWYRQDPGQGLRLIYYSQIVNDFQKGDIAEGYSVSREKKESFPLTVTSAQKNPTAFYLCASTRGGSTFDEQYFGPGTRLTVT.

CDR3 loop: CASSSQASGVYEQYF. DNA for the CDR3: TGTGCCAGCAGTTCACAGGCTTCCGGGGTCTACGAGCAGTACTTC. The gene calls are TRBV6-5 and TRBJ2-7, with D tentatively TRBD1 or TRBD2 (5 bases each). Looked up from germline, CDR1 is MNHEY and CDR2 is SVGAGI. This CDR3 has 15 amino acids. The V end was cut by 4 bases, the J end by 3 bases, with 16 bases between.

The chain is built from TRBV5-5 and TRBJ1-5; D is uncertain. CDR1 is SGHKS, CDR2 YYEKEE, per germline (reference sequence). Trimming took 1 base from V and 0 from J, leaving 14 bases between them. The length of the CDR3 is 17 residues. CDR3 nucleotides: TGTGCCAGCAGCTTGTCATTCCCTTACGATAGCAATCAGCCCCAGCATTTT. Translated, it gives CASSLSFPYDSNQPQHF.

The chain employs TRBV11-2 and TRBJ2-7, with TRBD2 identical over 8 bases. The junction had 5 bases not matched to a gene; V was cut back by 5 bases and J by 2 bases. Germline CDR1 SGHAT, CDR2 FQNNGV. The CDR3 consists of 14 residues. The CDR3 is CASSHSGTAYEQYF. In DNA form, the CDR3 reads TGTGCCAGCAGCCATAGCGGGACCGCCTACGAGCAGTACTTC.

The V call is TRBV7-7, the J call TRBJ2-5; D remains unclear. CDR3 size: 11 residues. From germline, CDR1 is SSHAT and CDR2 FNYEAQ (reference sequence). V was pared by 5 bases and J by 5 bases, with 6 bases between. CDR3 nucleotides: TGTGCCAGCAGCAACGGGGAGACCCAGTACTTC. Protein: CASSNGETQYF.

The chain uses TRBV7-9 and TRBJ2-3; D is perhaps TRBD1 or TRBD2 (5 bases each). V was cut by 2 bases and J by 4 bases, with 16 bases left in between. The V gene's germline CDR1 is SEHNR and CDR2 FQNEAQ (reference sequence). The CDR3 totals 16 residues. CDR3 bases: TGTGCCAGCAGCTTAAGGCCAGGGAGAGGGGCAGATACGCAGTATTTT. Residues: CASSLRPGRGADTQYF. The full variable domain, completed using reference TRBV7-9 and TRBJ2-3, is DTGVSQNPRHKITKRGQNVTFRCDPISEHNRLYWYRQTLGQGPEFLTYFQNEAQLEKSRLLSDRFSAERPKGSFSTLEIQRTEQGDSAMYLCASSLRPGRGADTQYFGPGTRLTVL.

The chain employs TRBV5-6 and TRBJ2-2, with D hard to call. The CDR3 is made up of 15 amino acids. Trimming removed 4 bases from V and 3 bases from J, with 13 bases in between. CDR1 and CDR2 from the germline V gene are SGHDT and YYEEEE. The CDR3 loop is CASSPLYWDTGELFF. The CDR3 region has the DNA TGTGCCAGCAGCCCCCTTTACTGGGACACCGGGGAGCTGTTTTTT.

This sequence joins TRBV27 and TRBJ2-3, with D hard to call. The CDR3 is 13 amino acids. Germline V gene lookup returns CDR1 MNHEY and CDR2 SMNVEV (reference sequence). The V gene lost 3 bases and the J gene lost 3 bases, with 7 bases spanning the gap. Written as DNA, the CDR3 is TGTGCCAGCAGTTTCGGAAATACAGATACGCAGTATTTT. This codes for CASSFGNTDTQYF.

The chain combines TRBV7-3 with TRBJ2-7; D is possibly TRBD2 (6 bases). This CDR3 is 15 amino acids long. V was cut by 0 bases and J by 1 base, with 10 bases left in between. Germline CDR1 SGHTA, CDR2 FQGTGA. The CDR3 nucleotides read TGTGCCAGCAGCTTAACGGCAGGGACTTCCTACGAGCAGTACTTC. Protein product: CASSLTAGTSYEQYF.

Written as DNA, the CDR3 is TGTGCCAGCAGATGGACTAGGGATGAGCAGTTCTTC. It specifies CASRWTRDEQFF. The chain recombines TRBV2 with TRBJ2-1; TRBD2 aligns across 7 bases. This CDR3 has 12 amino acids. Germline CDR1 reads SNHLY; CDR2 reads FYNNEI. V was clipped by 6 bases and J by 8 bases; unmatched bases: 4.